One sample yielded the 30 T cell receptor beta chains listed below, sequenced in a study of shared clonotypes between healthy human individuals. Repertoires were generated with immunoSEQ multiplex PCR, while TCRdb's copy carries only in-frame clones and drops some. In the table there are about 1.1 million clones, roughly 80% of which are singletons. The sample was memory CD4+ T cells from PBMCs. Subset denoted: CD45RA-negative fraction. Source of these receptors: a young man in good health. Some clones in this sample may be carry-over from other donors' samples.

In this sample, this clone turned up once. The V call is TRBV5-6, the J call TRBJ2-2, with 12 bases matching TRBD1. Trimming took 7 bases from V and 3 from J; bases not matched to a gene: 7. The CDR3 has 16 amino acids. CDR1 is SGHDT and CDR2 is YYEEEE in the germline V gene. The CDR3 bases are TGTGCCAGCGAGAGGGACAGGGGGCGCGACACCGGGGAGCTGTTTTTT. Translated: CASERDRGRDTGELFF.

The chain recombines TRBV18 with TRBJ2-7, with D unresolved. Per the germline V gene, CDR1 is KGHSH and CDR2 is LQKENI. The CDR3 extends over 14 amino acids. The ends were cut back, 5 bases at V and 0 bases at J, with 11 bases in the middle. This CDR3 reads CASSYGLSSYEQYF. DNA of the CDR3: TGTGCCAGCTCATACGGATTATCCTCCTACGAGCAGTACTTC.

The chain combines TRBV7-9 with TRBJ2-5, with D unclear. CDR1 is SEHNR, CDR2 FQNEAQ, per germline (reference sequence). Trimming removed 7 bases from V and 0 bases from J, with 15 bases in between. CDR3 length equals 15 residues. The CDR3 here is CASTLTSYYQETQYF. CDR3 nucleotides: TGTGCCAGCACCCTAACTTCGTACTACCAAGAGACCCAGTACTTC. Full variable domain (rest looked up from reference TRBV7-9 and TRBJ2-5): DTGVSQNPRHKITKRGQNVTFRCDPISEHNRLYWYRQTLGQGPEFLTYFQNEAQLEKSRLLSDRFSAERPKGSFSTLEIQRTEQGDSAMYLCASTLTSYYQETQYFGPGTRLLVL.

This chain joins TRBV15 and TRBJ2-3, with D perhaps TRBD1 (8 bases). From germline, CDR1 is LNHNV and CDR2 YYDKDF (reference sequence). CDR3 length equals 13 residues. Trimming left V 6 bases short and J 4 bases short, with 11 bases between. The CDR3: CATRTGGADTQYF. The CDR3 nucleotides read TGTGCCACCAGAACAGGGGGGGCAGATACGCAGTATTTT.

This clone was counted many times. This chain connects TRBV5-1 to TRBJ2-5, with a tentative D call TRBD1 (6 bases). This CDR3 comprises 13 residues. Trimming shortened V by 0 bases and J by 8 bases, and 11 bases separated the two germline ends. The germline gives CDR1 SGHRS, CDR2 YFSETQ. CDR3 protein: CASSLGEQGTQYF. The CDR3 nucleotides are TGCGCCAGCAGCTTGGGTGAACAGGGTACCCAGTACTTC.

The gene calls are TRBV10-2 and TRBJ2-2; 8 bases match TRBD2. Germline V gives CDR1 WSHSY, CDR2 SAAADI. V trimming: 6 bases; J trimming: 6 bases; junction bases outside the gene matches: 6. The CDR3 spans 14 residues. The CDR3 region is CASRDSGKAGELFF. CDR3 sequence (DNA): TGCGCCAGCAGAGATAGCGGGAAGGCCGGGGAGCTGTTTTTT.

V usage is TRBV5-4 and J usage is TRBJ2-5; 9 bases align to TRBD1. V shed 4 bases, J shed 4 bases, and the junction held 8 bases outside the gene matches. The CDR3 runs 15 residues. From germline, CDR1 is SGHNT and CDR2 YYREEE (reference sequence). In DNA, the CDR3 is TGTGCCAGCAGCCTGCGGACAGGGGAGGTAGAGACCCAGTACTTC. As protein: CASSLRTGEVETQYF.

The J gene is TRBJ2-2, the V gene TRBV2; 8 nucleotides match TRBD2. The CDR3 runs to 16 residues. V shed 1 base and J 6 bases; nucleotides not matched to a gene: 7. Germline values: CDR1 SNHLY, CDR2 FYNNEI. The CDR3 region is CASSEVASGFPGELFF. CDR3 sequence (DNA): TGTGCCAGCAGTGAAGTGGCTAGCGGGTTCCCCGGGGAGCTGTTTTTT.

The CDR3 sequence: CASSLQTGEDGYTF. In nucleotides, the CDR3 is TGTGCCAGCAGTCTGCAGACAGGGGAGGATGGCTACACCTTC. The chain is built from TRBV28 and TRBJ1-2; 8 bases fit TRBD1. With V trimmed by 5 bases and J by 6 bases, 8 bases remained unmatched. Germline-derived CDR1 and CDR2 are MDHEN and SYDVKM. This CDR3 region has 14 residues.

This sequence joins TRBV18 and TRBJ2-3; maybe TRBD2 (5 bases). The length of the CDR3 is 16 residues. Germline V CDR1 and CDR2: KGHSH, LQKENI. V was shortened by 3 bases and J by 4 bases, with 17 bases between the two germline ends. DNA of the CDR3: TGTGCCAGCTCACCTCCACTTAGCGCGGGCGCAGATACGCAGTATTTT. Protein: CASSPPLSAGADTQYF.

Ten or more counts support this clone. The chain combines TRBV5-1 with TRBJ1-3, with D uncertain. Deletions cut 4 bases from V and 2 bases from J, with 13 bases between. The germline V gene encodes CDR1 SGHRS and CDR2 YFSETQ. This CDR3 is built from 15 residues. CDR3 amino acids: CASSDPAGAGNTIYF. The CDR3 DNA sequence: TGCGCCAGCAGCGATCCAGCCGGGGCTGGAAACACCATATATTTT.

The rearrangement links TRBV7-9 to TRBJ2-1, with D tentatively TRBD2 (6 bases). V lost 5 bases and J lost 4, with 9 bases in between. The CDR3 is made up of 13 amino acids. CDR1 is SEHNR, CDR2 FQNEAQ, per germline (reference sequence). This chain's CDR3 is CASSGGLYNEQFF. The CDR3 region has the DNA TGTGCCAGCAGCGGGGGACTTTACAATGAGCAGTTCTTC.

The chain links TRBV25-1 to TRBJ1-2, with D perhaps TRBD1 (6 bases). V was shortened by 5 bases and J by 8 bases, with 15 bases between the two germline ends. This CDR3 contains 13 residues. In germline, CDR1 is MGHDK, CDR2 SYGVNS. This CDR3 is CASSWAAGEGYTF. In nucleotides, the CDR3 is TGTGCCAGCAGTTGGGCGGCAGGGGAAGGCTACACCTTC.

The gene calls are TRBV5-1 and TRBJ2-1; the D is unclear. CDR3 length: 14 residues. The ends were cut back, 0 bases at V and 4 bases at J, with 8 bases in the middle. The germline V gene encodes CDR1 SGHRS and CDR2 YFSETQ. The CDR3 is CASSLDREYNEQFF. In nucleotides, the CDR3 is TGCGCCAGCAGCTTGGACAGAGAGTACAATGAGCAGTTCTTC.

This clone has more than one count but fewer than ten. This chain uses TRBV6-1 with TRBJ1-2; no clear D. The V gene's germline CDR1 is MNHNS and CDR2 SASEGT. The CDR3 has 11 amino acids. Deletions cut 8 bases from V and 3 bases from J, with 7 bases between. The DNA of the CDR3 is TGTGCCAGCGCAAACTACTATGGCTACACCTTC. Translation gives CASANYYGYTF.

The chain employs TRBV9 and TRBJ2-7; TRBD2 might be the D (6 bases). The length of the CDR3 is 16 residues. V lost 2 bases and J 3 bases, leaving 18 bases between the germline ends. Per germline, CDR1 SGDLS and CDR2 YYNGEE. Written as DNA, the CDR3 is TGTGCCAGCAGCGTGGGGCCCGGACGGGAGCTCTACGAGCAGTACTTC. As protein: CASSVGPGRELYEQYF.

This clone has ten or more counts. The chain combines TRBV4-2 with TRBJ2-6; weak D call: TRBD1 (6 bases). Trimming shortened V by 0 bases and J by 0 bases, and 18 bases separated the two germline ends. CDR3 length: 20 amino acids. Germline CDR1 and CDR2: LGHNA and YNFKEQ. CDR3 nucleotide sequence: TGTGCCAGCAGCCAAGATCTCGTGGTCAGGGGCTTCTCTGGGGCCAACGTCCTGACTTTC. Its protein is CASSQDLVVRGFSGANVLTF.

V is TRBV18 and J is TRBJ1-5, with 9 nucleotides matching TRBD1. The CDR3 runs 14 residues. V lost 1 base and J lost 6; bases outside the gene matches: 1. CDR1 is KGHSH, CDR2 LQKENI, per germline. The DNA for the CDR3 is TGTGCCAGCTCACCACTGGACAGGGGTCAGCCCCAGCATTTT. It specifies CASSPLDRGQPQHF.

DNA for the CDR3: TGTGCCAGCAGTTTATTAGCGGTATACGGTGAGCAGTTCTTC. It specifies CASSLLAVYGEQFF. The chain carries TRBV27 and TRBJ2-1; possible D gene TRBD2, 6 bases. The V end was cut by 1 base, the J end by 9 bases, with 13 bases between. This CDR3 is 14 amino acids long. Germline V lookup: CDR1 MNHEY, CDR2 SMNVEV (reference sequence).

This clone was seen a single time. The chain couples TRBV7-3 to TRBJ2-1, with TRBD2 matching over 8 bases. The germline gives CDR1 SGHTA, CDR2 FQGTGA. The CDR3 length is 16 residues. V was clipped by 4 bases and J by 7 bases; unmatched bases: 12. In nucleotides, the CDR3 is TGTGCCAGCAGCTCCTCGGGAGGGCCTGTTAGGAATGAGCAGTTCTTC. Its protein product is CASSSSGGPVRNEQFF.

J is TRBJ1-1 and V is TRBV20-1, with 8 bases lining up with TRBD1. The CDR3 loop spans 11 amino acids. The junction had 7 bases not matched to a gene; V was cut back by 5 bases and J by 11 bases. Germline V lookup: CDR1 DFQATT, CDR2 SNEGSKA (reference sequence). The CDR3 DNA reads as TGCAGTGCTTTTAACAGGGGGTTTGCTTTCTTT. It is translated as CSAFNRGFAFF.

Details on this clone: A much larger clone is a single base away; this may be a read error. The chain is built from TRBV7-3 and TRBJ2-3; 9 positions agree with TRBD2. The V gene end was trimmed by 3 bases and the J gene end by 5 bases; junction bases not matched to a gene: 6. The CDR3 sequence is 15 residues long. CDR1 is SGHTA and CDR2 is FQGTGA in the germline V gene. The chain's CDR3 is CASSLGGRAGDTQYF. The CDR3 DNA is TGTGCCAGCAGCTTGGGCGGGAGGGCCGGAGATACGCAGTATTTT. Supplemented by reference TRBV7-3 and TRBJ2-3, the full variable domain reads GAGVSQTPSNKVTEKGKYVELRCDPISGHTALYWYRQSLGQGPEFLIYFQGTGAADDSGLPNDRFFAVRPEGSVSTLKIQRTERGDSAVYLCASSLGGRAGDTQYFGPGTRLTVL.

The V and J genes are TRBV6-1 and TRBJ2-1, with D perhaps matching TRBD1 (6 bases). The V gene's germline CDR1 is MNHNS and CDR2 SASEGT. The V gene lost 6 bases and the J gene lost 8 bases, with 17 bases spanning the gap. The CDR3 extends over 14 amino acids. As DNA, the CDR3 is TGTGCCAGCAGGCCTAGGGGACAACTCTATGAGCAGTTCTTC. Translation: CASRPRGQLYEQFF.

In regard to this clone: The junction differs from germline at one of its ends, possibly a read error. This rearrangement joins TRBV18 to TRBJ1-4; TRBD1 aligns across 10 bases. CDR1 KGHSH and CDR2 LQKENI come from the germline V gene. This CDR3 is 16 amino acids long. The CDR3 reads CASSFAPGTGDEKLFF. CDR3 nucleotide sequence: TGTGCCAGCTCATTCGCACCCGGGACAGGGGATGAGAAACTGTTTTTT.

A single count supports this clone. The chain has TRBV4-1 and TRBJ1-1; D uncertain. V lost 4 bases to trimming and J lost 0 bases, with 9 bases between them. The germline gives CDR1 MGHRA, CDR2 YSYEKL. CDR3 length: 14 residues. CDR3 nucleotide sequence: TGCGCCAGCAGCCCGCCGAAACTGAACACTGAAGCTTTCTTT. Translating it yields CASSPPKLNTEAFF.

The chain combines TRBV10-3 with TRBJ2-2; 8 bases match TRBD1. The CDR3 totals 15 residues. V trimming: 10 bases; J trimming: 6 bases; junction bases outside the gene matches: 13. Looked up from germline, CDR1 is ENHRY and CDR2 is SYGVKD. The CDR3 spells CATVSQGALAGELFF. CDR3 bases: TGTGCCACCGTTTCCCAGGGGGCGTTGGCCGGGGAGCTGTTTTTT.

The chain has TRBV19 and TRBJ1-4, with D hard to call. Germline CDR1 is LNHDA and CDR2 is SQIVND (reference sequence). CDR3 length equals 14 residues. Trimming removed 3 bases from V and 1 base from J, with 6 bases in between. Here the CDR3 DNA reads TGTGCCAGTAGTATGAGGCGAACTAATGAAAAACTGTTTTTT. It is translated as CASSMRRTNEKLFF.

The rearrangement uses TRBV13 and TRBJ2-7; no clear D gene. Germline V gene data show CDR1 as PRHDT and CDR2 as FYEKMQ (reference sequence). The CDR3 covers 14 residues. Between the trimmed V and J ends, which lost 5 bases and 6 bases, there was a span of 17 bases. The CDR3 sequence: CASSLLGSPREQYF. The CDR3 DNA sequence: TGTGCCAGCAGCCTACTCGGGTCGCCCCGCGAGCAGTACTTC.

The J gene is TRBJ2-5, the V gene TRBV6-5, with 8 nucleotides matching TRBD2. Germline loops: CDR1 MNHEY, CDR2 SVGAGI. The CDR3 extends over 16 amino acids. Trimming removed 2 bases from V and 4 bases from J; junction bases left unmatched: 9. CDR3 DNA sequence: TGTGCCAGCAGTTACGGAGGCGGGAGGAGAAGAGAGACCCAGTACTTC. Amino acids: CASSYGGGRRRETQYF.

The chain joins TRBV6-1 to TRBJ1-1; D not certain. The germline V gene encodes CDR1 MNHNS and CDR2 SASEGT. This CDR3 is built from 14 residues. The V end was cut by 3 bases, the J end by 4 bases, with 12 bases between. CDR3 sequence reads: CASSDLGVGTEAFF. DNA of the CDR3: TGTGCCAGCAGTGACCTAGGAGTAGGCACTGAAGCTTTCTTT.